This T cell receptor (beta chain) appears in the sequencing data of a study of blood T cells in healthy people across ages. Germline V gene data show CDR1 as DFQATT and CDR2 as SNEGSKA (reference sequence). CDR3 length: 16 residues. Trimming took 1 base from V and 5 from J; bases not matched to a gene: 5. PCR was performed a second time for roughly 7 to 12 cycles using a sample-barcoded 5' primer and a J-beta primer mix. TCRdb ran MiXCR on the 5' RACE reads and lists one entry per CDR3 protein. Here the sample spans about 1.4 million distinct CDR3 sequences, 59% being singletons. The chain employs TRBV20-1 and TRBJ2-2; the match to TRBD2 covers 12 bases. The sequence came from a man between 18 and 29 years old in good health. The sequenced sample was blood. CDR3 loop: CSARGTSGKWTGELFF. The DNA for the CDR3 is TGCAGTGCTAGAGGGACTAGCGGGAAATGGACCGGGGAGCTGTTTTTT.